This is a list of T cell receptor beta chains from one sample in a study of T cell repertoires in cytomegalovirus infection. One entry per CDR3 protein, called by TCRdb with MiXCR from the reads. The table has about 740,000 distinct CDR3 sequences, 35% to 40% seen once. The material sequenced was PBMCs. These TCRs come from a human donor in good health (CMV status not recorded). Some clones in this sample may be carry-over from other donors' samples. CDR3s include the opening cysteine and the closing phenylalanine or tryptophan. The order of the fields is clone size, J gene, V gene, D gene, CDR3 DNA, CDR3 protein. The D gene is left open where the match is weak. Size values are once, few and many counts, or a class for expanded clones, and some rows have none.

size: .; J: TRBJ2-7; V: TRBV2; D: .; DNA: TGTGCCAGCAATTCTATCGGGCAAAGGGACGAGCAGTACTTC; CDR3: CASNSIGQRDEQYF
size: few; J: TRBJ2-7; V: TRBV3-1; D: .; DNA: TGTGCCAGCAGCCAAGTTGACGGACCCTACGAGCAGTACTTC; CDR3: CASSQVDGPYEQYF
size: few; J: TRBJ2-4; V: TRBV5-1; D: TRBD1; DNA: TGCGCCAGCAGCTTTTATGGGACAGGGGATTCCATAGCCAAAAACATTCAGTACTTC; CDR3: CASSFYGTGDSIAKNIQYF
size: many; J: TRBJ2-1; V: TRBV7-9; D: TRBD1; DNA: TGTGCCAGCATGGACAGGGTCAGGAACAATGAGCAGTTCTTC; CDR3: CASMDRVRNNEQFF
size: .; J: TRBJ2-7; V: TRBV4-1; D: .; DNA: TGCGCCAGCAGCCAGCCCCGGGCTAGATCTTCATACGAGCAGTACTTC; CDR3: CASSQPRARSSYEQYF
size: .; J: TRBJ1-6; V: TRBV5-4; D: .; DNA: TGTGCCAGCAGACTTACAGCGATCTATAATTCACCCCTCCACTTT; CDR3: CASRLTAIYNSPLHF
size: .; J: TRBJ2-2; V: TRBV6-2/TRBV6-3; D: TRBD2; DNA: TGTGCCAGCATTCGGGGACTAGCGGCGACCGGGGAGCTGTTTTTT; CDR3: CASIRGLAATGELFF
size: .; J: TRBJ2-1; V: TRBV19; D: TRBD1; DNA: TGTGCCAGTACCTCTTGGGACAGGGTTGGCGATGAGCAGTTCTTC; CDR3: CASTSWDRVGDEQFF
size: few; J: TRBJ1-5; V: TRBV6-5; D: TRBD1; DNA: TGTGCCAGCAGGAGACAGGGTCAGGGGGCAAGCAATCAGCCCCAGCATTTT; CDR3: CASRRQGQGASNQPQHF
size: few; J: TRBJ2-3; V: TRBV20-1; D: .; DNA: TGCAGTGCTAGAGATCTAACTGCTAGCACAGATACGCAGTATTTT; CDR3: CSARDLTASTDTQYF
size: .; J: TRBJ1-1; V: TRBV20-1; D: .; DNA: TGCAGTGCCGGTAAGGGGTCCGCTGAAGCTTTCTTT; CDR3: CSAGKGSAEAFF
size: .; J: TRBJ2-3; V: TRBV29-1; D: .; DNA: TGCAGCTCATCGGAGGGCTTCACAGATACGCAGTATTTT; CDR3: CSSSEGFTDTQYF
size: .; J: TRBJ2-1; V: TRBV28; D: .; DNA: TGTGCCAGCAGAGGCTATGGGAGCTACAATGAGCAGTTCTTC; CDR3: CASRGYGSYNEQFF
size: .; J: TRBJ2-2; V: TRBV11-1; D: .; DNA: TGTGCCAGCAGCCGTGACAGGCCGGGGACCGGGGAGCTGTTTTTT; CDR3: CASSRDRPGTGELFF
size: few; J: TRBJ2-2; V: TRBV19; D: .; DNA: TGTGCCAGTAGTATTTGGGACGGGGAGCTGTTTTTT; CDR3: CASSIWDGELFF
size: .; J: TRBJ2-2; V: TRBV10-3; D: .; DNA: TGTGCCATCAGTGAGTCGAGGGTAACCGGGGAGCTGTTTTTT; CDR3: CAISESRVTGELFF
size: .; J: TRBJ2-7; V: TRBV6-5; D: .; DNA: TGTTCCAGCATCGGACGAGAGTCTTCGTACGAGCAGTACTTC; CDR3: CSSIGRESSYEQYF
size: .; J: TRBJ2-1; V: TRBV7-9; D: .; DNA: TGTGCCAGCAGGAGGACTATCGAGCAGTTCTTC; CDR3: CASRRTIEQFF
size: .; J: TRBJ2-3; V: TRBV29-1; D: .; DNA: TGCAGCGTTGACTGGACGGACACTAATACGCAGTATTTT; CDR3: CSVDWTDTNTQYF
size: .; J: TRBJ2-2; V: TRBV7-8; D: TRBD2; DNA: TGTGCCAGCAGCTTCGGGAGGACAACCGGGGAGCTGTTTTTT; CDR3: CASSFGRTTGELFF
size: .; J: TRBJ1-4; V: TRBV5-1; D: TRBD1; DNA: TGCGCCAGCAGCTTGGTAGCCGGGACAGGGGGGAATGAAAAACTGTTTTTT; CDR3: CASSLVAGTGGNEKLFF
size: .; J: TRBJ2-1; V: TRBV28; D: .; DNA: TGTGCCAGCAGTCCGATTAGAGTCGGACCGGGTACATGGGACCCTAATGAGCAGTTCTTC; CDR3: CASSPIRVGPGTWDPNEQFF
size: few; J: TRBJ2-7; V: TRBV29-1; D: .; DNA: TGCAGCGCCATGGGGGGACAGTCCTACGAGCAGTACTTC; CDR3: CSAMGGQSYEQYF
size: few; J: TRBJ1-1; V: TRBV7-8; D: TRBD1; DNA: TGTGCCAGCAGCTCACAGGGGGTGATCGGCACTGAAGCTTTCTTT; CDR3: CASSSQGVIGTEAFF
size: .; J: TRBJ1-5; V: TRBV19; D: TRBD1; DNA: TGTGCCAGTAGTATGGGGCAGGGGGTCAATCAGCCCCAGCATTTT; CDR3: CASSMGQGVNQPQHF
size: .; J: TRBJ2-1; V: TRBV20-1; D: TRBD2; DNA: TGCAGTGCCAATAGCGGGAGGGCCTTGTCCTACAATGAGCAGTTCTTC; CDR3: CSANSGRALSYNEQFF
size: many; J: TRBJ2-7; V: TRBV7-8; D: .; DNA: TGTGCCAGCAGCTTTGGGACAGGACTAGGGGAGCAGTACTTC; CDR3: CASSFGTGLGEQYF
size: few; J: TRBJ1-5; V: TRBV20-1; D: .; DNA: TGCAGTGCTAGGGTAGGGAGTGGCAATCAGCCCCAGCATTTT; CDR3: CSARVGSGNQPQHF
size: .; J: TRBJ2-7; V: TRBV20-1; D: .; DNA: TGCAGTGCTAGGGATACGACAAGGGGACCCTACGAGCAGTACTTC; CDR3: CSARDTTRGPYEQYF
size: few; J: TRBJ2-3; V: TRBV14; D: TRBD1; DNA: TGTGCCAGCAGCCAGACAGGGGGCGCGGCAGATACGCAGTATTTT; CDR3: CASSQTGGAADTQYF
size: .; J: TRBJ2-1; V: TRBV5-6; D: .; DNA: TGTGCCAGCAGCTTCCTCACAGGGTACAATGAGCAGTTCTTC; CDR3: CASSFLTGYNEQFF
size: few; J: TRBJ2-5; V: TRBV20-1; D: TRBD1; DNA: TGCAGTGCCGGAGACCGGACAGGGGGAAAGGCAGAGACCCAGTACTTC; CDR3: CSAGDRTGGKAETQYF
size: .; J: TRBJ1-5; V: TRBV7-9; D: .; DNA: TGTGCCAGCAGCTTAGCGGGTCAGGGGAGTCAGCCCCAGCATTTT; CDR3: CASSLAGQGSQPQHF
size: .; J: TRBJ1-5; V: TRBV5-6; D: .; DNA: TGTGCCAGCAGCTTCCTCCGGGCTCAGCCCCAGCATTTT; CDR3: CASSFLRAQPQHF
size: few; J: TRBJ2-1; V: TRBV19; D: TRBD2; DNA: TGTGCCAGAACACCTAGCGGGAGGGCCGGGGACTACAATGAGCAGTTCTTC; CDR3: CARTPSGRAGDYNEQFF
size: .; J: TRBJ1-6; V: TRBV19; D: .; DNA: TGTGCCAGTAGTATGATCAAAGAGCGGGGGGTGGGTTCACCCCTCCACTTT; CDR3: CASSMIKERGVGSPLHF
size: .; J: TRBJ1-2; V: TRBV14; D: TRBD1; DNA: TGTGCCAGCACCTTCGACAGGGTCGAAGGCTACACCTTC; CDR3: CASTFDRVEGYTF
size: few; J: TRBJ2-7; V: TRBV27; D: TRBD1; DNA: TGTGCCAGCCGGGACAGGGGCGAGGACGAGCAGTACTTC; CDR3: CASRDRGEDEQYF
size: .; J: TRBJ2-3; V: TRBV6-5; D: TRBD2; DNA: TGTGCCAGCAGCGCCCTAGCGGGAGGGCCACAGGCAGATACGCAGTATTTT; CDR3: CASSALAGGPQADTQYF
size: .; J: TRBJ2-1; V: TRBV6-8; D: .; DNA: TGTGCCAGCAGTTACAATCCTGGGCCGGATCCGGGGGTCAATGAGCAGTTCTTC; CDR3: CASSYNPGPDPGVNEQFF
size: many; J: TRBJ2-6; V: TRBV12-3/TRBV12-4; D: .; DNA: TGTGCCAGCAGCCAGAGGGCTGGGGCCAACGTCCTGACTTTC; CDR3: CASSQRAGANVLTF
size: .; J: TRBJ1-1; V: TRBV7-9; D: .; DNA: TGTGCCAGCAGCCCAAGGACCGACAGGTTTGTCACTGAAGCTTTCTTT; CDR3: CASSPRTDRFVTEAFF
size: once; J: TRBJ2-1; V: TRBV5-1; D: .; DNA: TGCGCCAGCAGCGTAGCCTGGAGCTCCTACAATGAGCAGTTCTTC; CDR3: CASSVAWSSYNEQFF
size: .; J: TRBJ1-2; V: TRBV11-2; D: .; DNA: TGTGCCAGCAGCTTAGATACTGGATTACATGGCTACACCTTC; CDR3: CASSLDTGLHGYTF
size: many; J: TRBJ1-2; V: TRBV12-3/TRBV12-4; D: .; DNA: TGTGCCAGCAGTACCAGGGGCAGCTATGGCTACACCTTC; CDR3: CASSTRGSYGYTF
size: .; J: TRBJ2-1; V: TRBV5-6; D: TRBD2; DNA: TGTGCCAGCAGCTTGCTTCTAGCGGGACCCTACAATGAGCAGTTCTTC; CDR3: CASSLLLAGPYNEQFF
size: .; J: TRBJ1-2; V: TRBV7-2; D: TRBD1; DNA: TGTGCCAGCAGTCCGCCGGACAGGGAAAGGCTTGGGGGCATATATGGCTACACCTTC; CDR3: CASSPPDRERLGGIYGYTF
size: .; J: TRBJ1-4; V: TRBV27; D: .; DNA: TGTGCCAGCGGGCTGAGACGGGCAACTAATGAAAAACTGTTTTTT; CDR3: CASGLRRATNEKLFF
size: .; J: TRBJ2-5; V: TRBV10-3; D: TRBD1; DNA: TGTGCCATCCGGGACAGGGTTCAAGAGACCCAGTACTTC; CDR3: CAIRDRVQETQYF
size: few; J: TRBJ2-7; V: TRBV6-8; D: .; DNA: TGTGCCAGCAGCGATTTGGGTACCTACGAGCAGTACTTC; CDR3: CASSDLGTYEQYF
size: many; J: TRBJ1-5; V: TRBV7-6; D: TRBD1; DNA: TGTGCCAGCAGCTTTGACAGGGGATCGAATAGCAATCAGCCCCAGCATTTT; CDR3: CASSFDRGSNSNQPQHF
size: few; J: TRBJ2-5; V: TRBV7-6; D: TRBD1; DNA: TGTGCCAGCAGCTACAGGGGTCAGGAGACCCAGTACTTC; CDR3: CASSYRGQETQYF
size: few; J: TRBJ2-7; V: TRBV7-6; D: .; DNA: TGTGCCAGCAGCTTTCAAGAATCTACCTACGAGCAGTACTTC; CDR3: CASSFQESTYEQYF
size: many; J: TRBJ1-1; V: TRBV7-2; D: .; DNA: TGTGCCAGCAGCTTAGGGACAAATCCCTGGGGTGAAGCTTTCTTT; CDR3: CASSLGTNPWGEAFF
size: .; J: TRBJ1-1; V: TRBV7-9; D: .; DNA: TGTGCCAGCAGCTCCCCCCCCGGGAACACTGAAGCTTTCTTT; CDR3: CASSSPPGNTEAFF
size: .; J: TRBJ1-5; V: TRBV6-1; D: .; DNA: TGTGCCAGCAGTGAGGGGGGACGGGGAAGACAGCCCCAGCATTTT; CDR3: CASSEGGRGRQPQHF
size: .; J: TRBJ2-7; V: TRBV28; D: .; DNA: TGTGCCAGCAGTTTCGGCCGGGACACCACCTCCTACGAGCAGTACTTC; CDR3: CASSFGRDTTSYEQYF
size: .; J: TRBJ2-1; V: TRBV5-6; D: TRBD1; DNA: TGTGCCAGCAGCTTGGGGACAGGGGGTGTGAGTGAGCAGTTCTTC; CDR3: CASSLGTGGVSEQFF
size: .; J: TRBJ2-7; V: TRBV2; D: TRBD2; DNA: TGTGCCAGCAGGTTAGCGGGAGAAGGATCGGGCGAGCAGTACTTC; CDR3: CASRLAGEGSGEQYF
size: many; J: TRBJ1-2; V: TRBV7-9; D: .; DNA: TGTGCCAGCAGCTTCGACTGGAGAGCTAACTATGGCTACACCTTC; CDR3: CASSFDWRANYGYTF